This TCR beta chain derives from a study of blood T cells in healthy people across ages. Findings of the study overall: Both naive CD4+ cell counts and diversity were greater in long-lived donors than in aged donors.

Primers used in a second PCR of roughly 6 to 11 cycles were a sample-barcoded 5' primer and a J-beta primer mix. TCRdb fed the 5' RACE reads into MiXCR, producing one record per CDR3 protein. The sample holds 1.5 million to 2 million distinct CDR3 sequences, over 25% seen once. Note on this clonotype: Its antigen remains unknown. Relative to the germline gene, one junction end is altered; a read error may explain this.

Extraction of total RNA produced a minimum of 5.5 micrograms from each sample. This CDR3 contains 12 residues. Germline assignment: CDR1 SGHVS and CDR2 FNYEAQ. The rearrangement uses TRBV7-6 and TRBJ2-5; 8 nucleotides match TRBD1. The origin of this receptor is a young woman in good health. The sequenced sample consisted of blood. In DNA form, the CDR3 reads TGTGTCAGCAGCGGGTCAGGGGGCGGGCAGTACTTC. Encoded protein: CVSSGSGGGQYF.